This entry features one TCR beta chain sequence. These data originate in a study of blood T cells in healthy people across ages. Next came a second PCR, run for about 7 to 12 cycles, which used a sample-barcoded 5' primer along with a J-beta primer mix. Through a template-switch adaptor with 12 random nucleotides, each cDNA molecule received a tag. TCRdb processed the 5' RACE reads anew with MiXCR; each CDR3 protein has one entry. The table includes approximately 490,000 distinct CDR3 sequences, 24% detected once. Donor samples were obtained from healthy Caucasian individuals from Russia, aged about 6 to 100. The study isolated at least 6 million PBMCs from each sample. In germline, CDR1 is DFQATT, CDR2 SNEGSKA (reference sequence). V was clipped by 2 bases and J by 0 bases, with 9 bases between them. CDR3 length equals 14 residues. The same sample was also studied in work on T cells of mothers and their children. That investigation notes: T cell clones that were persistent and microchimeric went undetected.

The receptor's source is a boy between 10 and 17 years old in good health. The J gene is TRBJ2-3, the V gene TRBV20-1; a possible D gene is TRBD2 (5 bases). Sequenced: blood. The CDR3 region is CSARRLRSTDTQYF. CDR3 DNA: TGCAGTGCTAGACGACTACGGAGCACAGATACGCAGTATTTT.